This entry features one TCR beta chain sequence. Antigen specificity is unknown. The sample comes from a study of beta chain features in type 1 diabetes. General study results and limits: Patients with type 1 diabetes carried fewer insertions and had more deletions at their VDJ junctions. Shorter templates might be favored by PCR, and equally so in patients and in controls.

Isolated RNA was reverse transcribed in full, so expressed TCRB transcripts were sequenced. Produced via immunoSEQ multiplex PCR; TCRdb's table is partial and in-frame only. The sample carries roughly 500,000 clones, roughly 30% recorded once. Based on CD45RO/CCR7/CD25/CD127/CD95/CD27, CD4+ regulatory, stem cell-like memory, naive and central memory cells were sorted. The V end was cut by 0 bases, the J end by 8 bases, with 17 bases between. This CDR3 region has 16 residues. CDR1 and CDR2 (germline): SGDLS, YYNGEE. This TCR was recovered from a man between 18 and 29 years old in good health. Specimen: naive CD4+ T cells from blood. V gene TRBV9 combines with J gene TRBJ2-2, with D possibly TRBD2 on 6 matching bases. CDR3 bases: TGTGCCAGCAGCGTAGCCCCCGGGAGTTCACAGGGGGAGCTGTTTTTT. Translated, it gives CASSVAPGSSQGELFF.